This T cell receptor (beta chain) was observed in a study of blood T cells in healthy people across ages. Whole-study results and caveats: Versus aged donors, long-lived donors had higher diversity and more naive CD4+ cells.

This CDR3 region has 16 residues. V dropped 2 bases and J dropped 9; count of bases not matched to a gene: 14. Looked up from germline, CDR1 is SGHRS and CDR2 is YFSETQ. Next came a second PCR, run for about 6 to 12 cycles, which used a sample-barcoded 5' primer along with a J-beta primer mix. TCRdb fed the 5' RACE reads into MiXCR, producing one record per CDR3 protein. The sample includes about 1.8 million distinct CDR3 sequences, 40% to 55% seen only once; the top ten take less than 2.5%. Points on this clonotype: Its antigen is still unknown.

The rearrangement uses TRBV5-1 and TRBJ2-1; TRBD2 matches 7 bases. The sample taken for sequencing was blood. The receptor comes from a woman in her 40s in good health. The CDR3 loop is CASSFGEGSPSSEQFF. CDR3 coding DNA: TGCGCCAGCAGCTTCGGGGAGGGGTCGCCTAGTAGTGAGCAGTTCTTC.